The next 3 T cell receptor beta chains were all read from a single sample in a study of T cells in Graves' hyperthyroidism and ophthalmopathy. Authors of the study amplified TCR beta CDR3 regions from RNA transcripts. The HTBI primer set drove a first-round RT-PCR of the TCR CDR3. TCRdb passed the multiplex PCR reads through MiXCR, listing each CDR3 protein once. The table lists more than 500,000 distinct CDR3 sequences, about 16% of them singletons. The sequenced material came from blood. These receptors all stem from a young woman with Graves' ophthalmopathy.

The table lists this clonotype with a few counts. This rearrangement joins TRBV24-1 to TRBJ1-2; D ambiguous. The CDR3 runs 12 residues. The germline V gene has CDR1 KGHDR and CDR2 SFDVKD. Between the trimmed V and J ends, which lost 0 bases and 7 bases, there was a span of 5 bases. CDR3 DNA sequence: TGTGCCACCAGTGATTTGCGTTTTGGCTACACCTTC. Translating it yields CATSDLRFGYTF.

In its sample, this clonotype was seen many times. This chain connects TRBV20-1 to TRBJ1-5, with D perhaps TRBD1 (5 bases). CDR1 and CDR2 (germline): DFQATT, SNEGSKA (reference sequence). This CDR3 has 17 residues. V gave up 0 bases and J gave up 6 bases, with 21 bases separating them. CDR3 residues: CSARDRPWENGGQPQHF. CDR3 nucleotides: TGCAGTGCTAGAGACCGGCCGTGGGAAAACGGGGGTCAGCCCCAGCATTTT.

On this clonotype itself: A much larger clone differs from this one at a single base, so this may be a read error. This rearrangement joins TRBV28 to TRBJ2-1, with TRBD2 matching 8 bases. Germline CDR1 and CDR2: MDHEN and SYDVKM. The trim removed 2 bases at V and 9 bases at J, leaving 6 bases unmatched. The CDR3 is 14 amino acids. The CDR3 reads CASSLSGRGGEQFF. CDR3 nucleotides: TGTGCCAGCAGTTTAAGCGGGAGAGGGGGTGAGCAGTTCTTC.